The entry below gives a single T cell receptor (beta chain) sequence along with its context. This sample is drawn from a study of blood T cells in healthy people across ages. The use of a sample-barcoded 5' primer and a J-beta primer mix characterized a second PCR of 7 to 11 cycles. In TCRdb, the 5' RACE reads were re-called with MiXCR into one record per CDR3 protein. The table includes about 970,000 distinct CDR3 sequences, approximately 50% detected once. CDR1 and CDR2 from the germline V gene are MNHEY and SVGAGI. V shed 0 bases and J shed 5 bases, with 16 bases lying between them. This CDR3 has 16 amino acids.

The clonotype originates from a woman in her sixties in good health. Sequences were obtained from blood. The gene calls are TRBV6-5 and TRBJ2-5, with D maybe TRBD1 (5 bases). The CDR3 loop is CASSYSLDSSWETQYF. CDR3 DNA: TGTGCCAGCAGTTACTCTCTAGACAGTTCTTGGGAGACCCAGTACTTC.